The clone carrying this T cell receptor (beta chain) was counted between two and nine times. With V trimmed by 1 base and J by 8 bases, 8 bases remained unmatched. Germline assignment: CDR1 SGHRS and CDR2 YFSETQ. This CDR3 is built from 15 residues. Some clones are missing from TCRdb's copy, which holds only in-frame ones; the method was immunoSEQ multiplex PCR. Of roughly 180,000 clones in the sample, roughly 86% are singletons; the top ten hold 7.2%. The sample comes from a study of cytomegalovirus exposure and HLA in healthy donors. The V and J genes are TRBV5-1 and TRBJ1-5; 8 bases agree with TRBD1. Sequencing used PBMCs. The receptor was derived from a man younger than 45 in good health and CMV-seropositive. CDR3 region: CASSLSTGGEEPQHF. As DNA, the CDR3 is TGCGCCAGCAGCTTGTCCACAGGGGGTGAGGAGCCCCAGCATTTT.